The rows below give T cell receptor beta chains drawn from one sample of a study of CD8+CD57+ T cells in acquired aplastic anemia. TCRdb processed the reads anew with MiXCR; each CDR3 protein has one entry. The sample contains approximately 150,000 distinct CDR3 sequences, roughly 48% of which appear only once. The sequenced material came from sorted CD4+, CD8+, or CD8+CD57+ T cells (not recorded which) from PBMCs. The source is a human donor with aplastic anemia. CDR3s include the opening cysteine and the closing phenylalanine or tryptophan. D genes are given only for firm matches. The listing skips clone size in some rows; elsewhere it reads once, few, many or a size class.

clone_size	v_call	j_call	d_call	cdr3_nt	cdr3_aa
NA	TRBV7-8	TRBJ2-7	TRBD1	TGTGCCAGCAGCCAGCCGGGACAGGGACCCGAGCAGTACTTC	CASSQPGQGPEQYF
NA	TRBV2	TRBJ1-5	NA	TGTGCCAGCAGTGTCTACGGGGGGCGAGGTCAGCCCCAGCATTTT	CASSVYGGRGQPQHF
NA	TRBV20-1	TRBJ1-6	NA	TGCAGTGCTAGAGGTCCTCGGGGCGCAGGTTCACCCCTCCACTTT	CSARGPRGAGSPLHF
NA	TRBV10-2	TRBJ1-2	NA	TGCGCCAGCAGTACGACAAACTATGGCTACACCTTC	CASSTTNYGYTF
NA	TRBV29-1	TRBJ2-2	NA	TGCAGCGTTGCGGGACACTTGAACACCGGGGAGCTGTTTTTT	CSVAGHLNTGELFF
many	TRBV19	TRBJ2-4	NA	TGTGCCAGTAGTATGGGACACAAAAACATTCAGTACTTC	CASSMGHKNIQYF
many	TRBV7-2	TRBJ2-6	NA	TGTGCCAGCAGCCTCCGTCCTGGGGCCAACGTCCTGACTTTC	CASSLRPGANVLTF
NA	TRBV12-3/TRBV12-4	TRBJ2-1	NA	TGTGCCAGCAGTTTAGAAAGCGGCAATGAGCAGTTCTTC	CASSLESGNEQFF
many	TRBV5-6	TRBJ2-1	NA	TGTGCCAGCAGCTTTAGTCCAAGTTCCTACAATGAGCAGTTCTTC	CASSFSPSSYNEQFF
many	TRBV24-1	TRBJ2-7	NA	TGTGCCACCAGTGAGGGCCTCCGTGACAGCCAGTACTTC	CATSEGLRDSQYF
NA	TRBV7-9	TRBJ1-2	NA	TGTGCCAGCAGCCGGGGGGACTATGGCTACACCTTC	CASSRGDYGYTF
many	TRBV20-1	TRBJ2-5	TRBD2	TGCAGTGCTCCCGGACTAGCGGGGGACCTCCAAGAGACCCAGTACTTC	CSAPGLAGDLQETQYF
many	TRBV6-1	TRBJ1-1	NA	TGTGCCAGCAGACCACAGCCCATGAACACTGAAGCTTTCTTT	CASRPQPMNTEAFF
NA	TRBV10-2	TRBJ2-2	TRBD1	TGCGCCAGCAGTGAGTCCTGGACAGGGAACACCGGGGAGCTGTTTTTT	CASSESWTGNTGELFF
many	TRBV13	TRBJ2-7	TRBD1	TGTGCCAGCAGCTTAGGCCGGGACAGGGTACGCTACGAGCAGTACTTC	CASSLGRDRVRYEQYF
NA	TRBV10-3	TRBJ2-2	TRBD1	TGTGCCATCTCCGGGACAGGGAACACCGGGGAGCTGTTTTTT	CAISGTGNTGELFF
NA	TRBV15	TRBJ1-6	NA	TGTGCCACCAGCGGCAGGGGACTGGGTTCACCCCTCCACTTT	CATSGRGLGSPLHF
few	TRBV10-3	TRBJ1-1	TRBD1	TGTGCCATCAGTAAGGACAGGGTGGGGAACACTGAAGCTTTCTTT	CAISKDRVGNTEAFF
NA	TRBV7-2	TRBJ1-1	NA	TGTGCCTCAACGGACAGCATAAACACTGAAGCTTTCTTT	CASTDSINTEAFF
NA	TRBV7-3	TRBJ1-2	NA	TGTGCCAGCAGCAATGACTGGCTTACTAACTATGGCTACACCTTC	CASSNDWLTNYGYTF
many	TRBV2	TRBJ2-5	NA	TGTGCCAGCAGTGAAGCGCGGTTGATACAAGAGACCCAGTACTTC	CASSEARLIQETQYF
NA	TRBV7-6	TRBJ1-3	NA	TGTGCCAGCAGCGGCCCTGGGAGGCTGTGCTCTGGAAACACCATATATTTT	CASSGPGRLCSGNTIYF
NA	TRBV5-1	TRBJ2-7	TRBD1	TGCGCCAGTCGGACCGGGACAGGGTCCCTCGAGCAGTACTTC	CASRTGTGSLEQYF
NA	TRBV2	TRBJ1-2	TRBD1	TGTGCCAGGAAGGACAGGGGCTACACCTTC	CARKDRGYTF
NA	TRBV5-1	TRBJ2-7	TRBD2	TGCGCCAGCACCCTTGGAGAAACTAGCGGGAGCTTCTGGAAGCAGTACTTC	CASTLGETSGSFWKQYF
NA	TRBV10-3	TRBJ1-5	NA	TGTGCCATCAGTGAGGGGGGGGTAGAATTACAGCCCCAGCATTTT	CAISEGGVELQPQHF
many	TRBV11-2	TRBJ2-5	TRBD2	TGTGCCAGCAGCTACGCCGGGACTATCCAAGAGACCCAGTACTTC	CASSYAGTIQETQYF
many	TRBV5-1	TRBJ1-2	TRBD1	TGCGCCAGCAGCTTGGTCATGGGACAGGCGATTTCCTATGGCTACACCTTC	CASSLVMGQAISYGYTF
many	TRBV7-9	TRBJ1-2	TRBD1	TGTGCCAGCAGCTTAGAGTGGGGACAGGGTCGGAATGGCTACACCTTC	CASSLEWGQGRNGYTF
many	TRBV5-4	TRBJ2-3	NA	TGTGCCAGCAGCTTGCTACAATCTCAGGTCACAGATACGCAGTATTTT	CASSLLQSQVTDTQYF
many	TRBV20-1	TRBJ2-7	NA	TGCAGTGCTAGAGCCTCACTGGGCCGGAGCTCCTACGAGCAGTACTTC	CSARASLGRSSYEQYF
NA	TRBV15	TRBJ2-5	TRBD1	TGTGCCACCAGCATCCTGGACAGGGGGCGATTGGAGACCCAGTACTTC	CATSILDRGRLETQYF
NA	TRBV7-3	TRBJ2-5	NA	TGTGCCAGCAGCCGAGAGTACCAAGAGACCCAGTACTTC	CASSREYQETQYF
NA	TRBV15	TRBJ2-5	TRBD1	TGTGCCACCAGCAGGGGACAGAGCCAAGGGACCCAGTACTTC	CATSRGQSQGTQYF
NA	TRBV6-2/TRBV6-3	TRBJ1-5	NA	TGTGCCAGCAGTTACGGCAGGTATAGCAATCAGCCCCAGCATTTT	CASSYGRYSNQPQHF
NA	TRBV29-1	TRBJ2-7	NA	TGCAGCGTTGAAGGGGCATCCGCCTACGAGCAGTACTTC	CSVEGASAYEQYF
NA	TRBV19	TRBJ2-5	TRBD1	TGTGCCAGTAGTATACGTACTGGGACAGGGCAAGAGACCCAGTACTTC	CASSIRTGTGQETQYF
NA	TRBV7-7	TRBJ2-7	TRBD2	TGTGCTAGCAGCCGGGGGGGTTCCCTCTCCTACGAGCAGTACTTC	CASSRGGSLSYEQYF
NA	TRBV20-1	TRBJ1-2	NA	TGCAGTCCATGGACTCTTAGCAATGGCTACACCTTC	CSPWTLSNGYTF
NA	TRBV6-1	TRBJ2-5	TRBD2	TGTGCCAGCACCACCCTAGCGGGGGGGCAAGAGACCCAGTACTTC	CASTTLAGGQETQYF
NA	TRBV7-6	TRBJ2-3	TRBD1	TGTGCCAGCAGCTTAGAGGGCCAGGGGGCTGGAGATACGCAGTATTTT	CASSLEGQGAGDTQYF
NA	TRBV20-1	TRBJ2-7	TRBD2	TGCAGTGCAACGGGACTAGCGGGAAAGGTTGTGCAGTACTTC	CSATGLAGKVVQYF
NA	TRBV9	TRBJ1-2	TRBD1	TGTGCCAGCAGCTTAGAACAGGGGGCGCATGGCTACACCTTC	CASSLEQGAHGYTF
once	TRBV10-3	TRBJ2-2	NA	TGTGCCATCATGGGGCGTTTGGACTTACAGGGTACCGGGGAGCTGTTTTTT	CAIMGRLDLQGTGELFF
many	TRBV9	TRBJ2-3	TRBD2	TGTGCCAGCAGCGTAGGAATAGCGGGGTTGACAGATACGCAGTATTTT	CASSVGIAGLTDTQYF
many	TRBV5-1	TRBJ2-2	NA	TGCGCCAGCAGCTTTGGAGGGGTTCGGGCCGGGGAGCTGTTTTTT	CASSFGGVRAGELFF
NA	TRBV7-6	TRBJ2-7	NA	TGTGCCAGCACCAGGAGTCTTTCCTCTTTCGGGCAGTACTTC	CASTRSLSSFGQYF
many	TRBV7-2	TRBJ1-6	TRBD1	TGTGCCAGCAGGCGGGACAGGGGAGATTCACCCCTCCACTTT	CASRRDRGDSPLHF
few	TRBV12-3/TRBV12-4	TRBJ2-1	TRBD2	TGTGCCAGCAGCCGGGGACTAGCGGGGGGCGTCTCCTACAATGAGCAGTTCTTC	CASSRGLAGGVSYNEQFF
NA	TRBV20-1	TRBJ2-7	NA	TGCAGTGCTAGAAGGGAAGGTAGTACCTACGAGCAGTACTTC	CSARREGSTYEQYF
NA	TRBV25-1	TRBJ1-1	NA	TGTGCCAGCAGTGAATCGCAGGGGATAAACACTGAAGCTTTCTTT	CASSESQGINTEAFF
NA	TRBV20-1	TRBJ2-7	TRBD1	TGCAGTGCTAGAGTCGGACAGGGAACGGGAGAGCAGTACTTC	CSARVGQGTGEQYF
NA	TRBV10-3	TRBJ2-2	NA	TGTGCCATCAGTGAGCCCAAGGCTAACACCGGGGAGCTGTTTTTT	CAISEPKANTGELFF
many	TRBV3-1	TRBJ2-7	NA	TGTGCCAGCAGCCAAAATTCCTACGAGCAGTACTTC	CASSQNSYEQYF
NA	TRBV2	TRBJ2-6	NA	TGTGCCAGCTTTTCATTTTCTGGGGCCAGCGTCCTGACTTTC	CASFSFSGASVLTF